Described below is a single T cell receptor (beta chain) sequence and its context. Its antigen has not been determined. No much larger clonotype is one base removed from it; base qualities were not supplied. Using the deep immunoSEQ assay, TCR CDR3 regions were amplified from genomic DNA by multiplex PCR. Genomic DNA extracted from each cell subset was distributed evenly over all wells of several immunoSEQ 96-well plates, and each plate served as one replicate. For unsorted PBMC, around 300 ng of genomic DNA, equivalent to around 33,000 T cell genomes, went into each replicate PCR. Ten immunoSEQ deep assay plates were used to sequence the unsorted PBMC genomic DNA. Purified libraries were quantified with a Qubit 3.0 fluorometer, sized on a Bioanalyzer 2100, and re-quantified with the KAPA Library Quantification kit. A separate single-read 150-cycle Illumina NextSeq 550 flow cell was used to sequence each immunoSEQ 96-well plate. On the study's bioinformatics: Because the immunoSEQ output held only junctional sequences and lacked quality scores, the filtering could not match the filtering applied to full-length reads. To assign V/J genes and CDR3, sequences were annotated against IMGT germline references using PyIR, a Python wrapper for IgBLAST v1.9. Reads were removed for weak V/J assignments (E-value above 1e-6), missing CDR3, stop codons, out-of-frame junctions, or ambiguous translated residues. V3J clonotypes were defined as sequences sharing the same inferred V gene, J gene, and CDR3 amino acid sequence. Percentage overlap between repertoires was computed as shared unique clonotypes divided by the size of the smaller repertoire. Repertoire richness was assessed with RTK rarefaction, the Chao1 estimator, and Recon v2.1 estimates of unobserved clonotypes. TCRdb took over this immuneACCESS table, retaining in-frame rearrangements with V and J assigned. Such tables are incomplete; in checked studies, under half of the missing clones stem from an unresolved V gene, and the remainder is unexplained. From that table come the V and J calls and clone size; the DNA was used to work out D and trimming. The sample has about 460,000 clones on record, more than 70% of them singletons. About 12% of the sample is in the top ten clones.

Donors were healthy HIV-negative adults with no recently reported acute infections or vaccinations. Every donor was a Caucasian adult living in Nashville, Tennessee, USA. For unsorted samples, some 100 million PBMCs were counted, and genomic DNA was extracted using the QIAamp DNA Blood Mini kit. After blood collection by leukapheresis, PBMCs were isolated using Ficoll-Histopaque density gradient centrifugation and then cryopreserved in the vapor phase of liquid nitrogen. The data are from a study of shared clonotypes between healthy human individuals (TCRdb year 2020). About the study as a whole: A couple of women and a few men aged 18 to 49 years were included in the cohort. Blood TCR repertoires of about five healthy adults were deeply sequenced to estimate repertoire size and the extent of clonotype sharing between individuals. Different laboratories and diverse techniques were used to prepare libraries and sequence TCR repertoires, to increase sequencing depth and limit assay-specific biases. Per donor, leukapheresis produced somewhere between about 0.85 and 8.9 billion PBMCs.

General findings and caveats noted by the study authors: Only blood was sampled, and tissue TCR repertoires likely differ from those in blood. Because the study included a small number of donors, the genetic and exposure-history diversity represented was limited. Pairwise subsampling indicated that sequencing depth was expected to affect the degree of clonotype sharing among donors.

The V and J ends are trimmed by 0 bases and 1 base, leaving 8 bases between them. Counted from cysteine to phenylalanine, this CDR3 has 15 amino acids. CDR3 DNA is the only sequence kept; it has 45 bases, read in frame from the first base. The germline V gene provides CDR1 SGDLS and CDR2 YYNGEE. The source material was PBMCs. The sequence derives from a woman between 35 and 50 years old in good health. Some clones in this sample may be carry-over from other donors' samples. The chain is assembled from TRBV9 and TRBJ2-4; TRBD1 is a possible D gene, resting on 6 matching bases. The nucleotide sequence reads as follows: TGTGCCAGCAGCGTAGCAGGGGTGGCCAAAAACATTCAGTACTTC. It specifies CASSVAGVAKNIQYF.